This entry lists 7 T cell receptor beta chains sequenced from one sample in a study of human T cells and chemical hapten exposure. TCRdb ran MiXCR on the RACE reads and lists one entry per CDR3 protein. The repertoire holds 150,000 to 200,000 distinct CDR3 sequences, with roughly 14% as singletons. Time point specified: patch test 1, 2 weeks after DPC sensitization. The treatment: therapeutic diphenylcyclopropenone sensitization with weekly scalp DPC. The material was whole blood, obtained in connection with sensitization to the hapten diphenylcyclopropenone (DPC). The receptor source for this set is a woman aged 25 to 45 with alopecia areata. Some clones in this sample may be carry-over from other donors' samples.

This clonotype was seen more than once but under ten times. The chain couples TRBV18 to TRBJ2-7, with TRBD2 matching over 12 bases. V shed 5 bases, J shed 6 bases, and the junction held 8 bases outside the gene matches. The germline gives CDR1 KGHSH, CDR2 LQKENI. This CDR3 spans 15 amino acids. CDR3 sequence reads: CASSGLAGIEGEQYF. The CDR3 DNA reads as TGTGCCAGCTCAGGACTAGCGGGAATCGAGGGCGAGCAGTACTTC.

This clonotype was counted between two and nine times. V usage is TRBV3-1 and J usage is TRBJ2-6; 9 nucleotides align to TRBD1. V was clipped by 4 bases and J by 3 bases; unmatched bases: 1. This CDR3 has 15 residues. CDR1 is LGHDT and CDR2 is YNNKEL in the germline V gene (reference sequence). Here the CDR3 reads CASSPGQGGANVLTF. CDR3 nucleotide sequence: TGTGCCAGCAGCCCGGGACAGGGTGGGGCCAACGTCCTGACTTTC.

In its sample, this clonotype was seen a few times. The chain employs TRBV29-1 and TRBJ1-1, with 7 bases matching TRBD1. Germline V gives CDR1 SQVTM, CDR2 ANQGSEA. V was pared by 6 bases and J by 2 bases, with 12 bases of the junction left unmatched. The CDR3 runs to 15 residues. As DNA, the CDR3 is TGCAGCGTACAGAATACAGGGGCGTTAAACACTGAAGCTTTCTTT. It encodes CSVQNTGALNTEAFF.

This clonotype was seen only a few times. This chain links TRBV5-4 with TRBJ2-7; D not resolved. Trimming took off 2 bases at V and 5 bases at J, with 17 bases between the two ends. Germline lookup yields CDR1 SGHNT and CDR2 YYREEE (reference sequence). The length of the CDR3 is 15 residues. CDR3 in DNA: TGTGCCAGCAGCTTCCCCCCAGGTTTGGGCGACGAGCAGTACTTC. It yields the protein CASSFPPGLGDEQYF.

The J gene is TRBJ2-1, the V gene TRBV11-2; D is uncertain. Germline lookup yields CDR1 SGHAT and CDR2 FQNNGV. The CDR3 runs to 12 residues. V was shortened by 3 bases and J by 7 bases, with 7 bases between the two germline ends. The CDR3 region is CASSFVGNEQFF. CDR3 in DNA: TGTGCCAGCAGCTTCGTCGGGAATGAGCAGTTCTTC.

This clonotype was observed a handful of times. This chain's CDR3 is CASSLGGAMGRGFF. Written as DNA, the CDR3 is TGTGCCAGCAGCTTAGGGGGCGCGATGGGAAGGGGTTTCTTT. V is TRBV11-3 and J is TRBJ1-1; possibly TRBD1 for D (5 bases). Germline assignment: CDR1 SGHNT and CDR2 YENEEA. V was pared by 1 base and J by 13 bases, with 19 bases between. This CDR3 is 14 amino acids long.

This clonotype has more than one count but fewer than ten. The J gene is TRBJ2-1, the V gene TRBV7-2; D is possibly TRBD1 or TRBD2 (6 bases each). The CDR3 totals 17 residues. Germline CDR1 is SGHTA and CDR2 is FQGNSA. V gave up 5 bases and J gave up 5 bases, with 22 bases separating them. The CDR3 DNA follows: TGTGCCAGCAGCCCCGGCTCACGGGGGCAAAATCACAATGAGCAGTTCTTC. Its translation is CASSPGSRGQNHNEQFF.